This TCR beta chain was observed in a study of Ad26.COV2.S vaccination and SARS-CoV-2 variants. Study-wide background: Enrollment placed the donor in the COV1001 Ad26.COV2.S trial arm.

Broader study findings: People given the vaccine had a wider spike-specific TCR breadth than placebo recipients did. Placebo recipients and vaccine recipients were similar in non-spike TCR breadth.

Points on this clone: No antigen is known for it.

Some clones are missing from TCRdb's copy, which holds only in-frame ones; the method was immunoSEQ multiplex PCR. The sample has roughly 500,000 clones, roughly 85% seen once; the top ten hold around 13%. Documented treatment: 15 to 20 received Ad26.COV2.S at low or high dose, single or two shots; about 5 received placebo; per-sample allocation not given. Sampling was done on day 63 after the first vaccine or placebo injection. Recruitment in Boston yielded a donor of adult age, 18-55 years. Losses at the gene ends were 5 bases for V and 3 bases for J; bases not matched to a gene: 11. The CDR3 spans 17 residues. CDR1 SGHTA and CDR2 FQGNSA come from the germline V gene.

The chain carries TRBV7-2 and TRBJ2-3; 10 bases line up with TRBD2. The receptor's source is a person aged 18-65 years who received the Ad26.COV2.S COVID-19 vaccine or a placebo. Sequencing was performed on peripheral blood, taken in a trial of Ad26.COV2.S vaccine versus placebo. CDR3 sequence: CASSPRASGSRTDTQYF. In DNA, the CDR3 is TGTGCCAGCAGCCCCCGGGCTAGCGGGAGTAGAACAGATACGCAGTATTTT.